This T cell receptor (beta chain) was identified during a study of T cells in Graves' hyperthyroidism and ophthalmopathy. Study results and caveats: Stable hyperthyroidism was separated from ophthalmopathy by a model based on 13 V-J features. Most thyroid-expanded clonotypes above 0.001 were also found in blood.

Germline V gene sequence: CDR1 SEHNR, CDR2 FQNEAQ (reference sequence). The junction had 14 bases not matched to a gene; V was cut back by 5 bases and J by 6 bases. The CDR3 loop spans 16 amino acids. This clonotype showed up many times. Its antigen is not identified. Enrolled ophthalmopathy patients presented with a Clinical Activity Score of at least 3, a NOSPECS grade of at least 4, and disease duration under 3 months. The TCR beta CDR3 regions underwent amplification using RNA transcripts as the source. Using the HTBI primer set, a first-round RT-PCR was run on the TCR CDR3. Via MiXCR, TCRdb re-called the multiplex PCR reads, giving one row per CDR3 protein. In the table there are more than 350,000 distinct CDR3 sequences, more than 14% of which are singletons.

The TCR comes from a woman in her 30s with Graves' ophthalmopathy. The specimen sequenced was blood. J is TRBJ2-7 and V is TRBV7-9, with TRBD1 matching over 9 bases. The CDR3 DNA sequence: TGTGCCAGCAGCCCGCCCATTGGACAGGGGAGAGGCGAGCAGTACTTC. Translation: CASSPPIGQGRGEQYF.